This T cell receptor beta chain appears in the sequencing data of a study of shared T cell receptors in the human thymus. The protocol was immunoSEQ multiplex PCR, while the TCRdb copy is restricted to in-frame clones and leaves out a portion. The data show hundreds of thousands of clones, 87% seen once. V shed 6 bases and J 3 bases; nucleotides not matched to a gene: 13. Germline V gene sequence: CDR1 MDHEN, CDR2 SYDVKM. The CDR3 consists of 16 residues. These data were also reused for a study on human thymus T cells. Turning to that study: Samples came from healthy Finnish infants during open corrective cardiac surgery. Usage of V and J genes appeared biased in thymic and blood repertoires. The related literature has documented a marked overlap of thymic repertoires among unrelated individuals.

The sequence was obtained from a boy in the first two years of life with a congenital heart defect. This chain joins TRBV28 and TRBJ1-1; the match to TRBD1 covers 7 bases. Sequencing was done on a sample of thymocytes. The CDR3 loop is CASRARTGYSYTEAFF. The CDR3 DNA follows: TGTGCCAGCAGAGCTAGGACAGGCTATTCGTACACTGAAGCTTTCTTT. Full variable domain (rest looked up from reference TRBV28 and TRBJ1-1): DVKVTQSSRYLVKRTGEKVFLECVQDMDHENMFWYRQDPGLGLRLIYFSYDVKMKEKGDIPEGYSVSREKKERFSLILESASTNQTSMYLCASRARTGYSYTEAFFGQGTRLTVV.